The TCR beta chain under discussion was sequenced for a study of low-dose radiotherapy and immunotherapy resistance in tumors. The CDR3 extends over 18 amino acids. V shed 0 bases and J 4 bases; nucleotides not matched to a gene: 11. From germline, CDR1 is LGHDT and CDR2 YNNKEL (reference sequence). Specified time point: after trial treatment. Treatment indicated: LDRT plus nivolumab, ipilimumab, low-dose cyclophosphamide and aspirin (RACIN trial). Primers used for first-strand cDNA, a TRAV- and TRBV-specific set, covered both alpha and beta chains. It was with a constant-region primer and a V-primer adapter that TCRs were amplified over around 18 PCR cycles. TCRdb fed the reads into MiXCR, producing one record per CDR3 protein. Counted here are roughly 95,000 distinct CDR3 sequences, approximately 22% occurring once; the ten biggest clones make up 10% to 15%. This clonotype was detected many times.

The chain is built from TRBV3-1 and TRBJ2-3, with 9 positions matching TRBD2. Material: PBMCs, obtained after low-dose radiotherapy plus immunotherapy. The origin of this receptor is a female donor with ovarian cancer. CDR3 coding DNA: TGTGCCAGCAGCCAAGAGGCCTTTCCGCGGGGGGGCCCAGATACGCAGTATTTT. This gives the protein CASSQEAFPRGGPDTQYF.